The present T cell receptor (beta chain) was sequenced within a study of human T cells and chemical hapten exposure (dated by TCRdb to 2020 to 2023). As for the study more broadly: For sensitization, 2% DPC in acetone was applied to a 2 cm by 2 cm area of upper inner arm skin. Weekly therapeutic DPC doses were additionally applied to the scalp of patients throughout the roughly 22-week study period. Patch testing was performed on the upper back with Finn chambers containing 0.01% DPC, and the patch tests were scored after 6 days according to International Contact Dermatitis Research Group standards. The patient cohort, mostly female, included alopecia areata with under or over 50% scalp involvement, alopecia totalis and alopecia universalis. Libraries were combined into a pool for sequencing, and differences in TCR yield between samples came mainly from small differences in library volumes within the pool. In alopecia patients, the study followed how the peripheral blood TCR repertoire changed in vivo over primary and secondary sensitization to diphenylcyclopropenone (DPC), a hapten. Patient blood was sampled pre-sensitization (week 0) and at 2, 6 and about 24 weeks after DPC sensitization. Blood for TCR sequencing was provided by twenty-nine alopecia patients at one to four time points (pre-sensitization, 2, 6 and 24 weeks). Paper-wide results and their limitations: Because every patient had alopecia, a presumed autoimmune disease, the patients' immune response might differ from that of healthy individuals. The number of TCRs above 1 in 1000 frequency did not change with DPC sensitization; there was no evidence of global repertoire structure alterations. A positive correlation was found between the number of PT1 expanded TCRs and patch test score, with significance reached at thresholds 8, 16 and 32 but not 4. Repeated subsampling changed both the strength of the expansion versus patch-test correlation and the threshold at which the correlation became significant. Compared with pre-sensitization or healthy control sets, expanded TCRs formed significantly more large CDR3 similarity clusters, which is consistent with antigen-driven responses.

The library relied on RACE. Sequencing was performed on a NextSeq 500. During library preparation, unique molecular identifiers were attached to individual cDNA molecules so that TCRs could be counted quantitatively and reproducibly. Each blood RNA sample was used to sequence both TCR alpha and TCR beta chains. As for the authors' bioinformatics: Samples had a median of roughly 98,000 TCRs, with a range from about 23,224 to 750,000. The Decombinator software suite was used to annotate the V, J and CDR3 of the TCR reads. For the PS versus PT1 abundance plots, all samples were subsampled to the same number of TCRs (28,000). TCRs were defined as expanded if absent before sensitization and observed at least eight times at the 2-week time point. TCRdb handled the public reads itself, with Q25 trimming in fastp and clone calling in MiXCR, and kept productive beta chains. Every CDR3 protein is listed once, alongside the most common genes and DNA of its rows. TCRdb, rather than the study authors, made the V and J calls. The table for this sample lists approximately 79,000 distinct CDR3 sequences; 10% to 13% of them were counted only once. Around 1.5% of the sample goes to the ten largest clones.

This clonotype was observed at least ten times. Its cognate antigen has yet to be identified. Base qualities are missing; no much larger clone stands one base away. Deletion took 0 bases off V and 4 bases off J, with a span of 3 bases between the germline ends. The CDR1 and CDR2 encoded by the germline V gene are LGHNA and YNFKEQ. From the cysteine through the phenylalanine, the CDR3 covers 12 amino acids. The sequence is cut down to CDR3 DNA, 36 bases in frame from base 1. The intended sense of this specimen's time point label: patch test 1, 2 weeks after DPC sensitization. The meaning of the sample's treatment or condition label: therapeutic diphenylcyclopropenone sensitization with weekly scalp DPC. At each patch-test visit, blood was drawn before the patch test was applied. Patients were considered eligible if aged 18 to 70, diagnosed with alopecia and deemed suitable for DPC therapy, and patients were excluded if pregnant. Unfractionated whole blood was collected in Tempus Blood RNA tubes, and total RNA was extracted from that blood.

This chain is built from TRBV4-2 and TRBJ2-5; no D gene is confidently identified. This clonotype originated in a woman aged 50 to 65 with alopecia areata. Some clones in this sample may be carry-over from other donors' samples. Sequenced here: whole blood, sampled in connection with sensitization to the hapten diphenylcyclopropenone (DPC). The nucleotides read TGTGCCAGCAGCCAAGACCGAGAGACCCAGTACTTC. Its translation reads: CASSQDRETQYF.